One and the same sample provided the 30 T cell receptor beta chains below, sequenced in a study of T cell responses to AZD1222 COVID-19 vaccine. Only in-frame clones appear in the TCRdb table, and some are missing; sequencing was by immunoSEQ multiplex PCR. The table includes roughly 120,000 clones, about 85% detected once. The input for sequencing was peripheral blood, taken on day 0 of AZD1222 vaccination. The receptors derive from an adult in good health.

V usage is TRBV5-1 and J usage is TRBJ1-1; D gene uncertain. V gave up 0 bases and J gave up 7 bases, with 13 bases separating them. Germline V CDR1 and CDR2: SGHRS, YFSETQ. The CDR3 consists of 14 residues. CDR3 in amino acids: CASSLESGLFEAFF. The CDR3 DNA is TGCGCCAGCAGCTTGGAATCTGGGTTGTTTGAAGCTTTCTTT.

The chain joins TRBV6-2 or TRBV6-3 to TRBJ2-1, with D maybe TRBD2 (7 bases). Trimming took 2 bases from V and 9 from J, leaving 17 bases between them. In germline, CDR1 is MNHEY, CDR2 SVGEGT. This CDR3 comprises 15 residues. CDR3 sequence: CASSYLGGQVIEQFF. The CDR3 DNA follows: TGTGCCAGCAGTTACCTCGGGGGGCAAGTAATTGAGCAGTTCTTC.

The genes are TRBV28 and TRBJ2-7; tentative D call: TRBD1 (6 bases). The germline V gene encodes CDR1 MDHEN and CDR2 SYDVKM. Trimming took off 3 bases at V and 7 bases at J, with 16 bases between the two ends. The CDR3 spans 14 residues. CDR3 bases: TGTGCCAGCAGTTTGTACAGGGCCACCGGAGAGCAGTACTTC. Protein: CASSLYRATGEQYF.

The chain is built from TRBV28 and TRBJ1-5, with D perhaps TRBD1 (5 bases). Deletions cut 6 bases from V and 4 bases from J, with 7 bases between. Germline V CDR1 and CDR2: MDHEN, SYDVKM. CDR3 length: 12 amino acids. CDR3 in amino acids: CASRQANQPQHF. The DNA for the CDR3 is TGTGCCAGCAGACAGGCTAATCAGCCCCAGCATTTT.

The rearrangement joins TRBV19 to TRBJ1-5, with D possibly matching TRBD1 (6 bases). Germline lookup yields CDR1 LNHDA and CDR2 SQIVND (reference sequence). Trimming took off 7 bases at V and 0 bases at J, with 16 bases between the two ends. CDR3 length: 16 residues. The CDR3 region has the DNA TGTGCCAGTAAGCGTCAAGGACAGTATAGCAATCAGCCCCAGCATTTT. It yields the protein CASKRQGQYSNQPQHF.

V is TRBV24-1 and J is TRBJ1-1, with 11 bases lining up with TRBD1. Germline CDR1 reads KGHDR; CDR2 reads SFDVKD. There are 13 residues in the CDR3. V was clipped by 2 bases and J by 9 bases; unmatched bases: 1. The CDR3: CATSDWTGGQAFF. CDR3 nucleotide sequence: TGTGCCACCAGTGATTGGACAGGGGGCCAAGCTTTCTTT.

The genes are TRBV7-9 and TRBJ2-1, with 7 bases lining up with TRBD1. Per the germline V gene, CDR1 is SEHNR and CDR2 is FQNEAQ (reference sequence). The CDR3 contains 15 residues. V shed 6 bases, J shed 0 bases, and the junction held 5 bases outside the gene matches. The CDR3 here is CASRTDRVSYNEQFF. DNA for the CDR3: TGTGCCAGCAGAACCGACAGGGTCTCCTACAATGAGCAGTTCTTC.

J is TRBJ1-2 and V is TRBV9; TRBD1 might be the D (5 bases). V dropped 4 bases and J dropped 8 bases, with 24 bases sitting between them. This CDR3 is 16 amino acids long. Germline CDR1 reads SGDLS; CDR2 reads YYNGEE. This CDR3 is CASSPSSPGLMEGYTF. The CDR3 region has the DNA TGTGCCAGCAGCCCCAGCAGCCCAGGGCTTATGGAAGGCTACACCTTC.

As for this clone: Other nucleotide sequences from this sample produce the same CDR3. The CDR3 sequence is CASSQAKTGGTEAFF. The CDR3 region has the DNA TGTGCCAGCAGCCAAGCCAAGACAGGCGGGACTGAAGCTTTCTTT. The V gene is TRBV4-2, the J gene TRBJ1-1; tentative D call: TRBD1 (6 bases). The ends were cut back, 1 base at V and 5 bases at J, with 14 bases in the middle. CDR1 and CDR2 from the germline V gene are LGHNA and YNFKEQ. The CDR3 sequence is 15 residues long.

J is TRBJ1-3 and V is TRBV3-1 (or the pseudogene TRBV3-2), with D unresolved. The CDR3 has 13 residues. Germline V gene sequence: CDR1 LGHDT, CDR2 YNNKEL (reference sequence). Deletions cut 1 base from V and 4 bases from J, with 5 bases between. The CDR3 coding sequence is TGTGCCAGCAGCCAAGTGGGGGGAAACACCATATATTTT. Translation gives CASSQVGGNTIYF.

This chain links TRBV5-1 with TRBJ2-7; TRBD1 matches 7 bases. Germline CDR1 and CDR2: SGHRS and YFSETQ. V dropped 1 base and J dropped 7; count of bases not matched to a gene: 2. The CDR3 contains 12 residues. The CDR3 DNA follows: TGCGCCAGCAGCTTGAGGGGGCGGGAGCAGTACTTC. Encoded protein: CASSLRGREQYF.

The CDR3 protein is CAVGAGNTEAFF. The CDR3 DNA reads TGTGCCGTCGGGGCGGGAAACACTGAAGCTTTCTTT. The chain links TRBV19 to TRBJ1-1, with D perhaps TRBD1 (5 bases). V dropped 11 bases and J dropped 2 bases, with 12 bases sitting between them. The germline gives CDR1 LNHDA, CDR2 SQIVND (reference sequence). This CDR3 is built from 12 residues.

V and J are TRBV7-9 and TRBJ2-7, with D possibly matching TRBD2 (5 bases). CDR1 is SEHNR, CDR2 FQNEAQ, per germline (reference sequence). This CDR3 has 15 amino acids. Between the trimmed V and J ends, which lost 4 bases and 1 base, there was a span of 14 bases. The chain's CDR3 is CASSSRVDGSYEQYF. For the CDR3, the DNA is TGTGCCAGCAGCTCGCGGGTCGACGGTTCCTACGAGCAGTACTTC. Filled out from reference TRBV7-9 and TRBJ2-7, the complete variable domain reads DTGVSQNPRHKITKRGQNVTFRCDPISEHNRLYWYRQTLGQGPEFLTYFQNEAQLEKSRLLSDRFSAERPKGSFSTLEIQRTEQGDSAMYLCASSSRVDGSYEQYFGPGTRLTVT.

The chain carries TRBV1 and TRBJ2-5; the table's D call TRBD2 went unverified against the DNA. TRBV1 is recorded as a pseudogene. This CDR3 has 16 amino acids. The CDR3 DNA reads TGCACCAGCAGCCAAGCCCGGGAAGATCCCCAAGAGACCCAGTACTTC. It translates to CTSSQAREDPQETQYF.

The rearrangement links TRBV4-2 to TRBJ2-7; 8 positions agree with TRBD1. There are 14 residues in the CDR3. The V segment lost 4 bases and the J segment 5 bases; nucleotides outside the gene matches: 7. Germline assignment: CDR1 LGHNA and CDR2 YNFKEQ. The CDR3 spells CASSPSGQDDEQYF. DNA of the CDR3: TGTGCCAGCAGCCCATCGGGACAGGACGACGAGCAGTACTTC.

This clone was counted only a few times. The chain is built from TRBV5-1 and TRBJ2-7; D is perhaps TRBD1 (6 bases). The CDR3 sequence is 13 residues long. V was shortened by 2 bases and J by 2 bases, with 8 bases between the two germline ends. Germline assignment: CDR1 SGHRS and CDR2 YFSETQ. The CDR3 protein is CASSFRGPYEQYF. CDR3 sequence (DNA): TGCGCCAGCAGCTTCAGGGGACCCTACGAGCAGTACTTC. Based on the CDR3 plus reference TRBV5-1 and TRBJ2-7, the full variable domain is KAGVTQTPRYLIKTRGQQVTLSCSPISGHRSVSWYQQTPGQGLQFLFEYFSETQRNKGNFPGRFSGRQFSNSRSEMNVSTLELGDSALYLCASSFRGPYEQYFGPGTRLTVT.

J is TRBJ2-2 and V is TRBV5-4, with 7 bases identical to TRBD2. Trimming took 9 bases from V and 1 from J; bases not matched to a gene: 3. The germline V gene has CDR1 SGHNT and CDR2 YYREEE (reference sequence). The CDR3 is 13 amino acids. The CDR3, as DNA: TGTGCCACACAGCGGGGGAACACCGGGGAGCTGTTTTTT. It encodes CATQRGNTGELFF. The entire variable domain, with the rest obtained from reference TRBV5-4 and TRBJ2-2, is as follows: ETGVTQSPTHLIKTRGQQVTLRCSSQSGHNTVSWYQQALGQGPQFIFQYYREEENGRGNFPPRFSGLQFPNYSSELNVNALELDDSALYLCATQRGNTGELFFGEGSRLTVL.

The genes are TRBV6-1 and TRBJ2-7; 12 bases agree with TRBD2. Trimming at V came to 0 bases and at J to 3 bases, leaving 0 bases not matched to a gene. The CDR3 spans 15 residues. The germline V gene has CDR1 MNHNS and CDR2 SASEGT. In nucleotides, the CDR3 is TGTGCCAGCAGTGAAGCACTAGCGGGAGGCTACGAGCAGTACTTC. Translation: CASSEALAGGYEQYF.

The chain employs TRBV25-1 and TRBJ1-2; D unclear. Germline V gene data show CDR1 as MGHDK and CDR2 as SYGVNS. V lost 3 bases, J lost 2 bases, and 4 bases lay in between. This CDR3 comprises 12 residues. The CDR3 DNA is TGTGCCAGCAGTGAGGACAACTATGGCTACACCTTC. Residues: CASSEDNYGYTF.

The CDR3 bases are TGTGCCAGCAGTCATACACTCAATGAGCAGTTCTTC. It yields the protein CASSHTLNEQFF. V and J are TRBV28 and TRBJ2-1; D ambiguous. This CDR3 spans 12 amino acids. Germline lookup yields CDR1 MDHEN and CDR2 SYDVKM. Trimming removed 5 bases from V and 6 bases from J, with 8 bases in between.

To note about this clone: The junction does not match germline at one end; this may be a read error. This chain links TRBV7-7 with TRBJ2-2; D is ambiguous. Germline-derived CDR1 and CDR2 are SSHAT and FNYEAQ (reference sequence). The CDR3 extends over 15 amino acids. The CDR3 nucleotides read TGTGCTAGCAGCTTAGGGAACAGCAACACCGGGGAGCTGTTTTTT. Protein sequence: CASSLGNSNTGELFF. Using reference TRBV7-7 and TRBJ2-2 for the parts outside the CDR3, the full variable domain is GAGVSQSPRYKVTKRGQDVTLRCDPISSHATLYWYQQALGQGPEFLTYFNYEAQPDKSGLPSDRFSAERPEGSISTLTIQRTEQRDSAMYRCASSLGNSNTGELFFGEGSRLTVL.

This chain links TRBV7-2 with TRBJ1-1, with 11 nucleotides matching TRBD1. The CDR3 sequence is 18 residues long. V trimming: 5 bases; J trimming: 1 base; junction bases outside the gene matches: 12. Germline CDR1 is SGHTA and CDR2 is FQGNSA. As DNA, the CDR3 is TGTGCCAGCAGCCCGGGGACAGGGGGTATTTCGTCGAACACTGAAGCTTTCTTT. Its protein product is CASSPGTGGISSNTEAFF.

This sequence joins TRBV5-1 and TRBJ2-5; 12 nucleotides line up with TRBD2. The germline V gene encodes CDR1 SGHRS and CDR2 YFSETQ. Trimming at V came to 1 base and at J to 5 bases, leaving 6 bases not matched to a gene. This CDR3 contains 16 residues. The CDR3: CASSLNRLAGEETQYF. The CDR3 DNA sequence: TGCGCCAGCAGCTTGAACCGACTAGCGGGGGAGGAGACCCAGTACTTC.

V gene TRBV27 combines with J gene TRBJ1-6; no firm D call. The CDR3 is made up of 17 amino acids. The germline V gene has CDR1 MNHEY and CDR2 SMNVEV (reference sequence). V lost 4 bases and J lost 0, with 13 bases in between. The CDR3, as DNA: TGTGCCAGCAGTTATGGAATGGGTGGCTCCTATAATTCACCCCTCCACTTT. Protein product: CASSYGMGGSYNSPLHF.

This clone was counted many times. The CDR3 nucleotides are TGTGCCAGTGGACTATCCGGGACAGGACATGAAAAACTGTTTTTT. Its protein is CASGLSGTGHEKLFF. V usage is TRBV19 and J usage is TRBJ1-4; 8 bases line up with TRBD1. This CDR3 region has 15 residues. The junction had 11 bases not matched to a gene; V was cut back by 8 bases and J by 6 bases. CDR1 is LNHDA, CDR2 SQIVND, per germline (reference sequence).

This chain uses TRBV10-3 with TRBJ1-2, with unresolved D. Trimming took off 10 bases at V and 8 bases at J, with 17 bases between the two ends. This CDR3 region has 12 residues. Germline V gene data show CDR1 as ENHRY and CDR2 as SYGVKD. The DNA of the CDR3 is TGTGCCACCGGAACTGCGGCGGGGGGCTACACCTTC. Its protein product is CATGTAAGGYTF.

V and J are TRBV10-3 and TRBJ2-7; D is unclear. Trimming pared 1 base from V and 7 bases from J, leaving 5 bases between. The CDR3 loop spans 11 amino acids. CDR1 is ENHRY and CDR2 is SYGVKD in the germline V gene. CDR3 nucleotides: TGTGCCATCAGTGAGTTTGGGGAGCAGTACTTC. This translates into CAISEFGEQYF.

The rearrangement joins TRBV28 to TRBJ1-6, with a possible D match to TRBD1 (5 bases). The CDR3 is made up of 16 amino acids. The V gene's germline CDR1 is MDHEN and CDR2 SYDVKM. Between the trimmed V and J ends, which lost 6 bases and 9 bases, there was a span of 21 bases. Here the CDR3 DNA reads TGTGCCAGCAGCTCCTCTGGAGTGGGGGAAATTTCACCCCTCCACTTT. It translates to CASSSSGVGEISPLHF.

Written as DNA, the CDR3 is TGCAGCGTTGAAGATCTACAGGGGCGCTATGGCTACACCTTC. This codes for CSVEDLQGRYGYTF. The chain employs TRBV29-1 and TRBJ1-2, with 7 bases matching TRBD1. The CDR3 length is 14 residues. Germline V gene sequence: CDR1 SQVTM, CDR2 ANQGSEA. Losses at the gene ends were 0 bases for V and 4 bases for J; bases not matched to a gene: 5.

V gene TRBV2 combines with J gene TRBJ2-1; D is undetermined. The CDR3 consists of 13 residues. CDR1 is SNHLY, CDR2 FYNNEI, per germline. The ends were cut back, 6 bases at V and 4 bases at J, with 10 bases in the middle. The CDR3, as DNA: TGTGCCAGCAGCCTTGCGCCTTACAATGAGCAGTTCTTC. Translating it yields CASSLAPYNEQFF.